Reported below is one TCR beta chain. The antigen remains undetermined. With 8 bases clipped from V and 0 bases from J, the junction kept 1 base outside the gene matches. This CDR3 comprises 13 residues. CDR1 is LNHDA, CDR2 SQIVND, per germline (reference sequence). This entry belongs to a study of cytomegalovirus exposure and HLA in healthy donors. Study-level background: Earlier findings included about 120 million unique TCR beta sequences obtained from 150 million to 200 million T cells. General study findings and limits: Reportedly, fewer N-insertions than the approximately 650-donor mean appeared in an Asian-associated ancestry cluster in a later analysis.

PCR used 60 Vbeta primers and 13 Jbeta primers. TCRdb keeps only in-frame clones here, not all; method: immunoSEQ multiplex PCR. The listing records around 71,000 clones. The receptor comes from a woman under 40 in good health and CMV-seronegative. The rearrangement uses TRBV19 and TRBJ2-1; 7 bases fit TRBD2. Input material: PBMCs. This CDR3 is CASGTTSYNEQFF. The CDR3, as DNA: TGTGCCAGTGGGACTACCTCCTACAATGAGCAGTTCTTC. Full variable domain (missing parts from reference TRBV19 and TRBJ2-1): DGGITQSPKYLFRKEGQNVTLSCEQNLNHDAMYWYRQDPGQGLRLIYYSQIVNDFQKGDIAEGYSVSREKKESFPLTVTSAQKNPTAFYLCASGTTSYNEQFFGPGTRLTVL.